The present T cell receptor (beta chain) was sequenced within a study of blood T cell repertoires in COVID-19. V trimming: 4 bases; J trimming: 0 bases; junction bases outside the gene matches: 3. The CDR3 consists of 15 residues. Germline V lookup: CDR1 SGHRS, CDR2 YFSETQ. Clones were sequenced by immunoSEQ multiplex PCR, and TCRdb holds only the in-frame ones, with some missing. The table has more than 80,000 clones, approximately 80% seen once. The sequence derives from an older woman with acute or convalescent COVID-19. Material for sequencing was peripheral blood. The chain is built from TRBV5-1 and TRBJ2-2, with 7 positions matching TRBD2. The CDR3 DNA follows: TGCGCCAGCAGCCCACTAGCGTCGAACACCGGGGAGCTGTTTTTT. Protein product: CASSPLASNTGELFF.